This T cell receptor (beta chain) was sequenced in a study of T cell changes during pregnancy in multiple sclerosis. Here immunoSEQ multiplex PCR was the method, and the copy in TCRdb shows in-frame clones only, minus some. The sample records tens of thousands of clones, 92% being singletons. Losses at the gene ends were 0 bases for V and 4 bases for J; bases not matched to a gene: 2. The length of the CDR3 is 16 residues. Germline assignment: CDR1 LGHNA and CDR2 YSLEER. The source is a female donor with multiple sclerosis, enrolled in a pregnancy study. Sample: peripheral blood, taken before pregnancy. The chain combines TRBV4-3 with TRBJ2-3; 12 bases align to TRBD2. DNA of the CDR3: TGCGCCAGCAGCCAAGATCTAGCGGGAGGGCCAGATACGCAGTATTTT. It translates to CASSQDLAGGPDTQYF.